This entry concerns a single T cell receptor (beta chain). Its antigen is still unknown. The sample is drawn from a study of CXCR3-negative and CXCR3-positive naive CD8 T cells. Notes on the study in general: CXCR3-negative and CXCR3-positive naive cells shared comparable TRBV-TRBJ usage, but memory cells did not. CD5 surface expression was similar among naive subsets, and TCR strength was estimated by inference from TRB CDR3 properties. Relative to CXCR3-negative naive cells, CXCR3-positive naive cells had more hydrophobic TRB CDR3s.

Triplicate sorts of 300,000 cells per CD8+ subset. CD45RO-CCR7+CD27+CD95- defined naive CD8+ T cells. 5' RACE that incorporated UMI labels was used to prepare the TRB cDNA libraries. Reanalyzing the 5' RACE reads, TCRdb keeps one entry per CDR3 protein, without DNA. Its table records under 75,000 distinct CDR3 sequences. This CDR3 contains 13 residues. CDR1 SQVTM and CDR2 ANQGSEA come from the germline V gene. The chain carries TRBV29-1 and TRBJ2-7; TCRdb gives TRBD1 as the D gene, but with no DNA this cannot be confirmed. The sequence was obtained from a human donor in good health. Some clones in this sample may be carry-over from other donors' samples. Sequencing was done on a sample of naive CXCR3+ CD8+ T cells from blood. Documented subset: CD45RO-CCR7+CD27+CD95- naive CD8+ T cells expressing CXCR3 (TNR3+). CDR3: CSVVRTGRDEQYF.